The next 26 T cell receptor beta chains were all read from a single sample in a study of control samples from healthy donors and cancer patients. Only in-frame clones appear in the TCRdb table, and some are missing; sequencing was by immunoSEQ multiplex PCR. The sample contains fewer than 200,000 clones, approximately 92% of which appear only once. The sequencing sample was made of blood. These receptors originate from a man aged 18 to 30 in good health.

The V gene is TRBV13, the J gene TRBJ1-2; the D is unclear. This CDR3 is 14 amino acids long. Germline V gene lookup returns CDR1 PRHDT and CDR2 FYEKMQ (reference sequence). Deletions cut 1 base from V and 0 bases from J, with 6 bases between. The chain's CDR3 is CASSLADANYGYTF. The CDR3 coding sequence is TGTGCCAGCAGCTTAGCCGACGCTAACTATGGCTACACCTTC.

The CDR3 region is CAWDVGVGNTIYF. The CDR3 DNA is TGTGCCTGGGACGTGGGGGTCGGAAACACCATATATTTT. The chain links TRBV30 to TRBJ1-3, with D maybe TRBD1 (5 bases). Germline V gives CDR1 GTSNPN, CDR2 SVGIG (reference sequence). The CDR3 consists of 13 residues. The ends were cut back, 5 bases at V and 4 bases at J, with 12 bases in the middle.

This rearrangement joins TRBV6-4 to TRBJ1-6; D gene ambiguous. This CDR3 comprises 18 residues. Germline V gene sequence: CDR1 MRHNA, CDR2 SNTAGT. Trimming left V 2 bases short and J 5 bases short, with 19 bases between. This CDR3 is CASSDRVGGHPDNSPLHF. Here the CDR3 DNA reads TGTGCCAGCAGTGACCGGGTTGGAGGGCATCCTGATAATTCACCCCTCCACTTT.

The chain joins TRBV9 to TRBJ1-5, with a tentative D call TRBD1 (5 bases). CDR3 size: 12 residues. Trimming removed 4 bases at V and 4 bases at J, with 6 bases between. Germline V gene sequence: CDR1 SGDLS, CDR2 YYNGEE. DNA for the CDR3: TGTGCCAGCAGCAGGGGAAATCAGCCCCAGCATTTT. It yields the protein CASSRGNQPQHF.

The chain couples TRBV27 to TRBJ2-7; TRBD2 agrees at 7 bases. Losses at the gene ends were 8 bases for V and 4 bases for J; bases not matched to a gene: 5. CDR3 length: 12 amino acids. Germline CDR1 is MNHEY and CDR2 is SMNVEV (reference sequence). The CDR3 spells CASGGEIYEQYF. The CDR3 region has the DNA TGTGCCAGCGGGGGGGAAATATACGAGCAGTACTTC.

The chain recombines TRBV12-3 or TRBV12-4 with TRBJ1-2, with 8 bases lining up with TRBD1. V lost 4 bases, J lost 7 bases, and 5 bases stayed unmatched. There are 13 residues in the CDR3. The CDR3 protein is CASSSDRGSGYTF. In DNA form, the CDR3 reads TGTGCCAGCAGTTCTGACAGGGGATCTGGCTACACCTTC.

Written as DNA, the CDR3 is TGTGCCAGCAGCCAACTAGCGGGGGGCGGGGATACGCAGTATTTT. Translation gives CASSQLAGGGDTQYF. The chain is built from TRBV3-1 (or the pseudogene TRBV3-2) and TRBJ2-3, with TRBD2 matching over 11 bases. V was pared by 2 bases and J by 6 bases, with 4 bases of the junction left unmatched. Germline V CDR1 and CDR2: LGHDT, YNNKEL (reference sequence). This CDR3 is 15 amino acids long.

This clone has only a few counts. The chain employs TRBV6-5 and TRBJ2-3; 8 positions agree with TRBD1. The V gene's germline CDR1 is MNHEY and CDR2 SVGAGI. V lost 6 bases to trimming and J lost 3 bases; unmatched junction nucleotides: 5. The CDR3 has 14 residues. This chain's CDR3 is CASRAGGATDTQYF. DNA of the CDR3: TGTGCCAGCAGGGCAGGGGGCGCGACAGATACGCAGTATTTT.

This chain uses TRBV19 with TRBJ1-2, with unresolved D. CDR1 LNHDA and CDR2 SQIVND come from the germline V gene (reference sequence). V gave up 6 bases and J gave up 4 bases, with 12 bases separating them. The CDR3 covers 13 residues. As DNA, the CDR3 is TGTGCCAGTAGCCAAAAGCTGGGCTATGGCTACACCTTC. This sequence encodes CASSQKLGYGYTF.

The V call is TRBV6-5, the J call TRBJ2-4; tentatively, D is TRBD2 (5 bases). Looked up from germline, CDR1 is MNHEY and CDR2 is SVGAGI. Trimming took off 0 bases at V and 7 bases at J, with 10 bases between the two ends. This CDR3 is built from 14 residues. The CDR3 here is CASSYSGEKNIQYF. The CDR3 DNA is TGTGCCAGCAGTTACTCCGGGGAGAAGAACATTCAGTACTTC.

The chain is built from TRBV19 and TRBJ1-6; 7 bases match TRBD1. This CDR3 is built from 17 residues. The V segment lost 2 bases and the J segment 7 bases; nucleotides outside the gene matches: 11. Germline V gene lookup returns CDR1 LNHDA and CDR2 SQIVND (reference sequence). The CDR3 loop reads CASSIFAKTGRNSPLHF. CDR3 bases: TGTGCCAGTAGTATATTTGCAAAGACAGGGCGGAATTCACCCCTCCACTTT. The full variable domain, with the rest looked up from reference TRBV19 and TRBJ1-6, is DGGITQSPKYLFRKEGQNVTLSCEQNLNHDAMYWYRQDPGQGLRLIYYSQIVNDFQKGDIAEGYSVSREKKESFPLTVTSAQKNPTAFYLCASSIFAKTGRNSPLHFGNGTRLTVT.

The chain is built from TRBV28 and TRBJ1-2; D may be TRBD1 (6 bases). The V gene's germline CDR1 is MDHEN and CDR2 SYDVKM. The CDR3 spans 13 residues. V was shortened by 3 bases and J by 2 bases, with 7 bases between the two germline ends. CDR3 region: CASSFTGNYGYTF. In DNA form, the CDR3 reads TGTGCCAGCAGTTTCACAGGGAACTATGGCTACACCTTC.

The rearrangement joins TRBV5-4 to TRBJ2-1, with a weak D call TRBD1 (5 bases). Germline lookup yields CDR1 SGHNT and CDR2 YYREEE (reference sequence). CDR3 length: 14 residues. V dropped 0 bases and J dropped 2 bases, with 6 bases sitting between them. CDR3 sequence (DNA): TGTGCCAGCAGCTTGGCAGGGCCCTACAATGAGCAGTTCTTC. Encoded protein: CASSLAGPYNEQFF.

V is TRBV28 and J is TRBJ2-3, with D possibly matching TRBD2 (6 bases). With 4 bases removed from V and 5 bases from J, the gap between germline ends came to 13 bases. The CDR3 contains 14 residues. Germline V CDR1 and CDR2: MDHEN, SYDVKM. The CDR3 DNA reads TGTGCCAGCAGTTCGGGGGATTTGGGAGATACGCAGTATTTT. Protein sequence: CASSSGDLGDTQYF.

The genes are TRBV19 and TRBJ1-3, with TRBD1 matching over 7 bases. This CDR3 comprises 13 residues. V dropped 0 bases and J dropped 7; count of bases not matched to a gene: 0. CDR1 is LNHDA and CDR2 is SQIVND in the germline V gene (reference sequence). CDR3 in DNA: TGTGCCAGTAGTATAGACAGGGGGAACACCATATATTTT. Translating it yields CASSIDRGNTIYF. Drawing the rest from reference TRBV19 and TRBJ1-3, the complete variable domain is DGGITQSPKYLFRKEGQNVTLSCEQNLNHDAMYWYRQDPGQGLRLIYYSQIVNDFQKGDIAEGYSVSREKKESFPLTVTSAQKNPTAFYLCASSIDRGNTIYFGEGSWLTVV.

This chain links TRBV5-6 with TRBJ1-2, with TRBD1 matching 7 bases. Germline values: CDR1 SGHDT, CDR2 YYEEEE. The CDR3 loop spans 14 amino acids. With V trimmed by 3 bases and J by 9 bases, 11 bases remained unmatched. The CDR3 nucleotides read TGTGCCAGCAGCTCGGGACAGTTCTCTACAAGCTACACCTTC. It translates to CASSSGQFSTSYTF.

This clone showed up just once. The V and J genes are TRBV7-6 and TRBJ1-1; possible D gene TRBD1, 6 bases. The ends were cut back, 5 bases at V and 0 bases at J, with 13 bases in the middle. The CDR3 covers 15 residues. Germline values: CDR1 SGHVS, CDR2 FNYEAQ. The CDR3 sequence: CASSPNGQLNTEAFF. The CDR3 region has the DNA TGTGCCAGCAGCCCCAACGGACAGCTGAACACTGAAGCTTTCTTT.

The chain employs TRBV30 and TRBJ1-1; 7 bases match TRBD1. Looked up from germline, CDR1 is GTSNPN and CDR2 is SVGIG (reference sequence). The length of the CDR3 is 14 residues. Trimming removed 8 bases from V and 0 bases from J; junction bases left unmatched: 9. CDR3 protein: CALNRGGLNTEAFF. Written as DNA, the CDR3 is TGTGCCCTGAACAGGGGCGGGTTGAACACTGAAGCTTTCTTT.

The genes are TRBV4-2 and TRBJ2-2; D is unresolved. Germline CDR1 and CDR2: LGHNA and YNFKEQ. The CDR3 has 12 amino acids. The ends were cut back, 4 bases at V and 5 bases at J, with 5 bases in the middle. CDR3 sequence (DNA): TGTGCCAGCAGCCCCGGTACCGGGGAGCTGTTTTTT. Translation gives CASSPGTGELFF.

The chain links TRBV6-1 to TRBJ1-1, with a possible D match to TRBD1 (6 bases). There are 13 residues in the CDR3. CDR1 MNHNS and CDR2 SASEGT come from the germline V gene. Trimming removed 1 base at V and 7 bases at J, with 10 bases between. The CDR3 loop reads CASSEGGHLEAFF. The CDR3 DNA reads as TGTGCCAGCAGTGAAGGGGGACATCTTGAAGCTTTCTTT.

The V gene is TRBV15, the J gene TRBJ1-6; D is unresolved. Trimming removed 2 bases at V and 14 bases at J, with 16 bases between. The length of the CDR3 is 14 residues. From germline, CDR1 is LNHNV and CDR2 YYDKDF (reference sequence). The CDR3 nucleotides are TGTGCCACCAGCAGAATAACGACGGCGGAAGCCCTCCACTTT. This translates into CATSRITTAEALHF.

The CDR3 region is CASSATGAGELFF. The CDR3 coding sequence is TGTGCCAGCAGCGCGACAGGGGCCGGGGAGCTGTTTTTT. The chain combines TRBV9 with TRBJ2-2; 8 bases fit TRBD1. Germline V gives CDR1 SGDLS, CDR2 YYNGEE. V dropped 3 bases and J dropped 6; count of bases not matched to a gene: 1. The CDR3 consists of 13 residues.

The chain uses TRBV12-3 or TRBV12-4 and TRBJ2-4; D ambiguous. CDR3 length: 12 amino acids. Between the trimmed V and J ends, which lost 4 bases and 10 bases, there was a span of 11 bases. The CDR3 DNA reads TGTGCCAGCAGTTCTGACTTGACTATTCAGTACTTC. Translating it yields CASSSDLTIQYF.

On this clone itself: The same CDR3 is also encoded by other DNA sequences in this sample. The chain carries TRBV18 and TRBJ1-1; D ambiguous. CDR3 length equals 14 residues. Germline V lookup: CDR1 KGHSH, CDR2 LQKENI. V was cut by 0 bases and J by 2 bases, with 7 bases left in between. CDR3 DNA: TGTGCCAGCTCACCACCTAACAGAAACACTGAAGCTTTCTTT. Its translation: CASSPPNRNTEAFF.

The V call is TRBV27, the J call TRBJ1-1; TRBD1 might be the D (5 bases). With 5 bases removed from V and 4 bases from J, the gap between germline ends came to 11 bases. Germline values: CDR1 MNHEY, CDR2 SMNVEV (reference sequence). The CDR3 is 13 residues long. The CDR3, as DNA: TGTGCCAGCAGTACTCGGACATTCACTGAAGCTTTCTTT. This gives the protein CASSTRTFTEAFF.

This clone was seen a few times. The V and J genes are TRBV4-2 and TRBJ2-7; D unclear. V lost 0 bases, J lost 0 bases, and 12 bases lay in between. Germline CDR1 reads LGHNA; CDR2 reads YNFKEQ. The CDR3 is made up of 16 amino acids. CDR3 sequence (DNA): TGTGCCAGCAGCCAAGATTACGCGACGGCCTCCTACGAGCAGTACTTC. The encoded protein is CASSQDYATASYEQYF.